Listed below are T cell receptor beta chains from one sample, sequenced in a study of T cells in localized non-small cell lung cancer. TCRdb's copy holds only in-frame clones and misses some; the assay was immunoSEQ multiplex PCR. The sample shows roughly 36,000 clones, about 76% of them seen only once. The sequencing here drew on PBMCs, taken before any cancer treatment. The source is a woman between 35 and 75 years old with stage II squamous cell lung carcinoma. The CDR3 runs from the conserved cysteine through the conserved F or W. Fields, in order: D gene, V gene, clone size, J gene, CDR3 DNA, CDR3 protein. A D gene is named only where the DNA matches it firmly. Clone sizes are given selectively: once, few, many, or a class where the clone is expanded.

d_gene: TRBD1
v_gene: TRBV6-5
abundance: -
j_gene: TRBJ2-5
CDR3nt: TGTGCCAGCAGTTACGCACCGGGACAGGGGCTGACCCAGTACTTC
CDR3aa: CASSYAPGQGLTQYF

d_gene: -
v_gene: TRBV27
abundance: -
j_gene: TRBJ1-5
CDR3nt: TGTGCCAGCAGTTTGGCCCAGGATAGCAATCAGCCCCAGCATTTT
CDR3aa: CASSLAQDSNQPQHF

d_gene: -
v_gene: TRBV7-2
abundance: -
j_gene: TRBJ1-2
CDR3nt: TGTGCCAGCAGCTTATTCGGCGCAGCGAGCTATGGCTACACCTTC
CDR3aa: CASSLFGAASYGYTF

d_gene: -
v_gene: TRBV28
abundance: once
j_gene: TRBJ2-5
CDR3nt: TGTGCCAGCCAACTGGCGAAAGAGACCCAGTACTTC
CDR3aa: CASQLAKETQYF

d_gene: -
v_gene: TRBV5-6
abundance: many
j_gene: TRBJ1-2
CDR3nt: TGTGCCAGCAGCCCGGCATCATCCGGCTACACCTTC
CDR3aa: CASSPASSGYTF

d_gene: -
v_gene: TRBV7-2
abundance: -
j_gene: TRBJ1-5
CDR3nt: TGTGCCAGCAGCGGGAGCTACAATCAGCCCCAGCATTTT
CDR3aa: CASSGSYNQPQHF

d_gene: TRBD1
v_gene: TRBV28
abundance: -
j_gene: TRBJ1-2
CDR3nt: TGTGCCAGCAGTACCGGGACAGGGACGTATGGCTACACCTTC
CDR3aa: CASSTGTGTYGYTF

d_gene: -
v_gene: TRBV29-1
abundance: -
j_gene: TRBJ2-5
CDR3nt: TGCAGCGGGAGGAGGTTAGCTTATCATGAGACCCAGTACTTC
CDR3aa: CSGRRLAYHETQYF

d_gene: TRBD1
v_gene: TRBV28
abundance: -
j_gene: TRBJ1-2
CDR3nt: TGTGCCAGCAGTTCTCCGGGACAGGGTCTTTTTCACTATGGCTACACCTTC
CDR3aa: CASSSPGQGLFHYGYTF

d_gene: TRBD1
v_gene: TRBV4-2
abundance: few
j_gene: TRBJ2-6
CDR3nt: TGTGCCAGCAGCCAAGCGGGACAGGGGGTGCCCGGGGCCAACGTCCTGACTTTC
CDR3aa: CASSQAGQGVPGANVLTF

d_gene: TRBD2
v_gene: TRBV7-3
abundance: -
j_gene: TRBJ2-1
CDR3nt: TGTGCCAGCAGCTTAATGGCTAGCGGTGGGAATGAGCAGTTCTTC
CDR3aa: CASSLMASGGNEQFF

d_gene: -
v_gene: TRBV27
abundance: -
j_gene: TRBJ2-5
CDR3nt: TGTGCCAGCAGTTTATCGTGGGGGCCCGCTCAAGAGACCCAGTACTTC
CDR3aa: CASSLSWGPAQETQYF

d_gene: -
v_gene: TRBV6-6
abundance: -
j_gene: TRBJ2-5
CDR3nt: TGTGCCAGCAGTTACGGGGGGCTTAGCAAGGAGACCCAGTACTTC
CDR3aa: CASSYGGLSKETQYF

d_gene: -
v_gene: TRBV6-6
abundance: -
j_gene: TRBJ1-5
CDR3nt: TGTGCCAGCAGTTCCGTGCACCCTTCAAATCAGCCCCAGCATTTT
CDR3aa: CASSSVHPSNQPQHF

d_gene: -
v_gene: TRBV28
abundance: -
j_gene: TRBJ1-2
CDR3nt: TGTGCCAGCAGCCCCCCCGGGGGCCGACGGTATGGCTACACCTTC
CDR3aa: CASSPPGGRRYGYTF

d_gene: -
v_gene: TRBV29-1
abundance: -
j_gene: TRBJ2-7
CDR3nt: TGCAGCGTTGAGGGCCTCTCCCGCGAGCAGTACTTC
CDR3aa: CSVEGLSREQYF

d_gene: -
v_gene: TRBV13
abundance: -
j_gene: TRBJ2-5
CDR3nt: TGTGCCAGCAGCTTAGATCAAGAAGAGACCCAGTACTTC
CDR3aa: CASSLDQEETQYF

d_gene: -
v_gene: TRBV5-1
abundance: -
j_gene: TRBJ2-7
CDR3nt: TGCGCCAGCAGCTACGGGGGATCTGCCGACGAGCAGTACTTC
CDR3aa: CASSYGGSADEQYF

d_gene: TRBD2
v_gene: TRBV29-1
abundance: -
j_gene: TRBJ2-1
CDR3nt: TGCAGCGTTGCGAAGCTAGCGGGGGGGTACAATGAGCAGTTCTTC
CDR3aa: CSVAKLAGGYNEQFF

d_gene: -
v_gene: TRBV7-2
abundance: -
j_gene: TRBJ1-1
CDR3nt: TGTGCCAGCAGCCATCAGGGAACTGAAGCTTTCTTT
CDR3aa: CASSHQGTEAFF

d_gene: TRBD1
v_gene: TRBV18
abundance: -
j_gene: TRBJ1-5
CDR3nt: TGTGCCAGCTCCACAAGCACAGGGGATCAGCCCCAGCATTTT
CDR3aa: CASSTSTGDQPQHF

d_gene: TRBD2
v_gene: TRBV28
abundance: -
j_gene: TRBJ2-7
CDR3nt: TGTGCCAGCAGTTCGAAGTCCCTAGCGGGGTTCTCCTACGAGCAGTACTTC
CDR3aa: CASSSKSLAGFSYEQYF

d_gene: -
v_gene: TRBV7-6
abundance: few
j_gene: TRBJ1-1
CDR3nt: TGTGCCAGCAGCTTAGGTTCCGGGCTCACTGAAGCTTTCTTT
CDR3aa: CASSLGSGLTEAFF

d_gene: TRBD2
v_gene: TRBV7-8
abundance: -
j_gene: TRBJ2-3
CDR3nt: TGTGCCAGCAGCCCGGGACTAGCGGGAACCACAGATACGCAGTATTTT
CDR3aa: CASSPGLAGTTDTQYF

d_gene: -
v_gene: TRBV5-6
abundance: -
j_gene: TRBJ2-5
CDR3nt: TGTGCCAGCAGAGTCCGGGGAAAAGAGACCCAGTACTTC
CDR3aa: CASRVRGKETQYF

d_gene: TRBD1
v_gene: TRBV2
abundance: -
j_gene: TRBJ1-4
CDR3nt: TGTGCCAGCAGCCCGGGACAGGTTGGAGAAAAACTGTTTTTT
CDR3aa: CASSPGQVGEKLFF

d_gene: TRBD1
v_gene: TRBV27
abundance: -
j_gene: TRBJ2-5
CDR3nt: TGTGCCAGCAGACCAACAGGGGTGGAGACCCAGTACTTC
CDR3aa: CASRPTGVETQYF

d_gene: -
v_gene: TRBV7-9
abundance: -
j_gene: TRBJ1-5
CDR3nt: TGTGCCAGCAGCCTAGGACAGAGCGATCAGCCCCAGCATTTT
CDR3aa: CASSLGQSDQPQHF

d_gene: -
v_gene: TRBV5-6
abundance: -
j_gene: TRBJ2-2
CDR3nt: TGTGCCAGCAGCTTGGGGTTCGGAGGGGCGCTCACCGGGGAGCTGTTTTTT
CDR3aa: CASSLGFGGALTGELFF

d_gene: -
v_gene: TRBV7-8
abundance: -
j_gene: TRBJ2-2
CDR3nt: TGTGCCAGCAGCCCCCGCCCGGGAGTGGGGGAGCTGTTTTTT
CDR3aa: CASSPRPGVGELFF

d_gene: -
v_gene: TRBV5-6
abundance: -
j_gene: TRBJ2-3
CDR3nt: TGTGCCAGCAGCTCTAGACTGGGGGTGGATACGCAGTATTTT
CDR3aa: CASSSRLGVDTQYF

d_gene: TRBD2
v_gene: TRBV18
abundance: -
j_gene: TRBJ2-3
CDR3nt: TGTGCCAGCTCAACCGGGACTAGCGGGATCGGAGCAGATACGCAGTATTTT
CDR3aa: CASSTGTSGIGADTQYF

d_gene: TRBD1
v_gene: TRBV28
abundance: -
j_gene: TRBJ1-5
CDR3nt: TGTGCCAGCAGAGATGGGACAGGGTCGTTTCAGCCCCAGCATTTT
CDR3aa: CASRDGTGSFQPQHF

d_gene: TRBD1
v_gene: TRBV28
abundance: -
j_gene: TRBJ2-5
CDR3nt: TGTGCCAGCAGCCTCCCGGGACAGGGGTCTCAAGAGACCCAGTACTTC
CDR3aa: CASSLPGQGSQETQYF

d_gene: TRBD1
v_gene: TRBV19
abundance: once
j_gene: TRBJ2-4
CDR3nt: TGTGCCAGTAGCCTTACAGGGGGCCAAAACATTCAGTACTTC
CDR3aa: CASSLTGGQNIQYF

d_gene: -
v_gene: TRBV28
abundance: -
j_gene: TRBJ2-5
CDR3nt: TGTGCCAGCAGCCCGCGAAGGGGTTGGGGAGAGACCCAGTACTTC
CDR3aa: CASSPRRGWGETQYF

d_gene: -
v_gene: TRBV5-1
abundance: -
j_gene: TRBJ2-5
CDR3nt: TGCGCCAGCAGCCTAGGCGTGTACGGGGGCGATCAAGAGACCCAGTACTTC
CDR3aa: CASSLGVYGGDQETQYF

d_gene: -
v_gene: TRBV5-1
abundance: medium-sized
j_gene: TRBJ1-6
CDR3nt: TGCGCCAGCAGCCCCATGGGAGTAGGTTCACCCCTCCACTTT
CDR3aa: CASSPMGVGSPLHF

d_gene: TRBD2
v_gene: TRBV6-5
abundance: -
j_gene: TRBJ2-7
CDR3nt: TGTGCCAGCAGTTTCGGGACTAGCGGGAGCGAGCAGTACTTC
CDR3aa: CASSFGTSGSEQYF

d_gene: -
v_gene: TRBV7-8
abundance: -
j_gene: TRBJ2-3
CDR3nt: TGTGCCAGCAGTTTCTCGTCGGGAGATACGCAGTATTTT
CDR3aa: CASSFSSGDTQYF

d_gene: TRBD1
v_gene: TRBV2
abundance: -
j_gene: TRBJ2-4
CDR3nt: TGTGCCAGCACCTCCGGGACAGAAAACATTCAGTACTTC
CDR3aa: CASTSGTENIQYF

d_gene: TRBD2
v_gene: TRBV19
abundance: -
j_gene: TRBJ2-1
CDR3nt: TGTGCCAGTAGTATACGGACTAGCGGGAACAATGAGCAGTTCTTC
CDR3aa: CASSIRTSGNNEQFF

d_gene: -
v_gene: TRBV6-6
abundance: -
j_gene: TRBJ1-6
CDR3nt: TGTGCCAGCAGTTCCGCGGGTGATTCACCCCTCCACTTT
CDR3aa: CASSSAGDSPLHF

d_gene: -
v_gene: TRBV5-4
abundance: -
j_gene: TRBJ2-7
CDR3nt: TGTGCCAGCAGCTTGGAAGCCAGCTCCTACGAGCAGTACTTC
CDR3aa: CASSLEASSYEQYF

d_gene: -
v_gene: TRBV6-4
abundance: -
j_gene: TRBJ2-3
CDR3nt: TGTGCCAACAAGAAACCCCATAGCACAGATACGCAGTATTTT
CDR3aa: CANKKPHSTDTQYF

d_gene: -
v_gene: TRBV11-2
abundance: -
j_gene: TRBJ1-5
CDR3nt: TGTGCCAGCAGCCCCTATGACAATCAGCCCCAGCATTTT
CDR3aa: CASSPYDNQPQHF

d_gene: -
v_gene: TRBV15
abundance: -
j_gene: TRBJ1-5
CDR3nt: TGTGCCACCAGCAGAGGGGGGGGGCGGAGCAATCAGCCCCAGCATTTT
CDR3aa: CATSRGGGRSNQPQHF

d_gene: TRBD2
v_gene: TRBV28
abundance: -
j_gene: TRBJ2-5
CDR3nt: TGTGCCAGCAGCACCCTAGCGGGAGGAGGAGAGACCCAGTACTTC
CDR3aa: CASSTLAGGGETQYF

d_gene: -
v_gene: TRBV28
abundance: -
j_gene: TRBJ2-5
CDR3nt: TGTGCCAGCAGTTATCCGGGACAGGGGGATCGTAGCGGGAGGTCACAAGAGACCCAGTACTTC
CDR3aa: CASSYPGQGDRSGRSQETQYF

d_gene: TRBD1
v_gene: TRBV27
abundance: -
j_gene: TRBJ2-7
CDR3nt: TGTGCCAGCAGTTTCTTGGCAGGGGGCTTCGACGAGCAGTACTTC
CDR3aa: CASSFLAGGFDEQYF

d_gene: TRBD1
v_gene: TRBV5-1
abundance: few
j_gene: TRBJ2-7
CDR3nt: TGCGCCAGCAGCTCGGGGAATACAGGGGTCTACGAGCAGTACTTC
CDR3aa: CASSSGNTGVYEQYF

d_gene: -
v_gene: TRBV2
abundance: -
j_gene: TRBJ1-2
CDR3nt: TGTGCCAGCTCGGTTCTCAACTATGGCTACACCTTC
CDR3aa: CASSVLNYGYTF

d_gene: -
v_gene: TRBV5-1
abundance: -
j_gene: TRBJ2-2
CDR3nt: TGCGCCTCGGAGGGAGAGGGGGAGTACACCGGGGAGCTGTTTTTT
CDR3aa: CASEGEGEYTGELFF

d_gene: -
v_gene: TRBV7-8
abundance: -
j_gene: TRBJ2-7
CDR3nt: TGTGCCAGCAGCTCAACCCTCACGGGACTGAACTCCTACGAGCAGTACTTC
CDR3aa: CASSSTLTGLNSYEQYF